This T cell receptor beta chain was observed in a study of shared clonotypes between healthy human individuals. There are 16 residues in the CDR3. CDR1 and CDR2 (germline): SQVTM, ANQGSEA. V was clipped by 0 bases and J by 12 bases; unmatched bases: 12. General study findings and limits: Tissue TCR repertoires likely differ from these blood-only repertoires.

What was sequenced on ten immunoSEQ deep assay plates was unsorted PBMC DNA. In the source study's methods: Junction-only immunoSEQ data arrived without quality scores, meaning filtering differed. Some clones are missing from TCRdb's copy, which holds only in-frame ones; the method was immunoSEQ multiplex PCR. Clonal size and the V and J genes are those of that table, whereas D and trimming came from the DNA. The sample consists of approximately 440,000 clones, around 77% of them appearing once. Notes on this clone: Its antigen remains unknown.

The sequence was obtained from a woman aged 35 to 49 in good health. Some clones in this sample may be carry-over from other donors' samples. This rearrangement joins TRBV29-1 to TRBJ2-4; 12 positions match TRBD2. Sequenced material: PBMCs. CDR3 coding DNA: TGCAGCGTTGAAGATTGGGCTAGCGGGAGGGCGGGTCCTCAGTACTTC. Translation: CSVEDWASGRAGPQYF.